This TCR beta chain is drawn from a study of CD8+ T cells in alopecia areata. Whole-study context: Among treated patients, oral tofacitinib was administered at 5 to 10 mg twice daily. General study results and limits: Normal scalp showed lower clonality than lesional scalp, especially alopecia totalis/universalis.

A word on this clone: Its specificity is not known.

Trimming pared 6 bases from V and 6 bases from J, leaving 11 bases between. The length of the CDR3 is 11 residues. Germline CDR1 is SQVTM and CDR2 is ANQGSEA. Samples from alopecia areata patients were lesional scalp punch biopsies and peripheral blood. Separation by sorting yielded CD4+ and CD8+ T cells from PBMCs. Extraction and reverse transcription of RNA yielded cDNA as the sequencing template. Libraries were prepared by immunoSEQ multiplex PCR; TCRdb keeps only in-frame clonotypes and omits some of them. The sample holds about 180,000 clones, roughly 60% seen once. This material consisted of CD4+ T cells sorted from blood, taken at week 0. The sequence derives from a human donor with alopecia areata. The chain joins TRBV29-1 to TRBJ1-1; no firm D call. The chain's CDR3 is CSVDVGAEAFF. The CDR3 bases are TGCAGCGTAGACGTAGGAGCTGAAGCTTTCTTT.